This T cell receptor beta chain was sequenced during a study of cytomegalovirus exposure and HLA in healthy donors. Across the study: Approximately 180 million T cells yielded some 100 million unique TCR beta sequences, as an earlier analysis found.

PCR primers comprised 60 Vbeta and 13 Jbeta primers. Profiled with immunoSEQ multiplex PCR; TCRdb holds only in-frame clones, not every one. The sample contains over 120,000 clones, around 82% of which appear only once. Study observations and caveats: The Asian-associated ancestry cluster reportedly had fewer N-insertions than the roughly 700-donor mean in a later analysis. In an earlier analysis, productive rearrangement rates for most beta V segments clustered near 87% or 30%. DRB1 showed the most TCR associations and HLA-C the fewest in a later analysis, as rates varied by HLA locus.

This CDR3 has 15 amino acids. Germline V lookup: CDR1 MGHDK, CDR2 SYGVNS. The ends were cut back, 2 bases at V and 4 bases at J, with 14 bases in the middle. On this clone: What it recognizes is unknown.

Specimen: PBMCs. The sequence was collected from a female donor in good health and CMV-seronegative. The J gene is TRBJ1-1, the V gene TRBV25-1; no definite D call. CDR3 protein: CASSERIAAGTEAFF. For the CDR3, the DNA is TGTGCCAGCAGTGAAAGGATTGCAGCAGGCACTGAAGCTTTCTTT.